This entry lists 23 T cell receptor beta chains sequenced from one sample in a study of T cells in narcolepsy. Produced via immunoSEQ multiplex PCR; TCRdb's table is partial and in-frame only. In the table there are tens of thousands of clones, 79% of which are singletons. The sequenced sample was memory (CD45RA-) CD4+ T cells from blood. Receptor source: a human donor in good health.

The CDR3 region is CASSLEGRYGYTF. In DNA, the CDR3 is TGTGCCAGCAGCTTAGAAGGTCGCTATGGCTACACCTTC. The chain has TRBV7-8 and TRBJ1-2, with D unresolved. CDR3 length equals 13 residues. Trimming took 1 base from V and 4 from J, leaving 7 bases between them. Per the germline V gene, CDR1 is SGHVS and CDR2 is FQNEAQ.

In DNA, the CDR3 is TGTGCCAGCAGCGTTAGCGGGGGGGCCGGAAAGACCCAGTACTTC. Protein: CASSVSGGAGKTQYF. The chain uses TRBV7-2 and TRBJ2-5, with 11 bases lining up with TRBD2. The CDR3 is 15 residues long. V was clipped by 5 bases and J by 6 bases; unmatched bases: 8. The germline V gene encodes CDR1 SGHTA and CDR2 FQGNSA.

This clone was seen a single time. The chain couples TRBV9 to TRBJ1-5; D is possibly TRBD1 (5 bases). The ends were cut back, 0 bases at V and 4 bases at J, with 8 bases in the middle. There are 14 residues in the CDR3. Germline-derived CDR1 and CDR2 are SGDLS and YYNGEE. DNA for the CDR3: TGTGCCAGCAGCGTAGACGGGGGGAATCAGCCCCAGCATTTT. This gives the protein CASSVDGGNQPQHF.

The chain is built from TRBV19 and TRBJ2-2; 8 bases fit TRBD2. Germline V lookup: CDR1 LNHDA, CDR2 SQIVND (reference sequence). V lost 5 bases and J lost 1; bases outside the gene matches: 6. This CDR3 contains 16 residues. The CDR3 sequence is CASSGGGFRNTGELFF. Written as DNA, the CDR3 is TGTGCCAGTAGTGGCGGGGGGTTTAGGAACACCGGGGAGCTGTTTTTT.

The chain uses TRBV5-4 and TRBJ2-3, with TRBD2 identical over 14 bases. The V gene's germline CDR1 is SGHNT and CDR2 YYREEE (reference sequence). This CDR3 has 15 residues. The V gene end was trimmed by 4 bases and the J gene end by 4 bases; junction bases not matched to a gene: 2. Here the CDR3 reads CASSVTSGRADTQYF. DNA of the CDR3: TGTGCCAGCAGCGTGACTAGCGGGAGGGCAGATACGCAGTATTTT.

The chain has TRBV19 and TRBJ2-3; no firm D call. Trimming removed 9 bases from V and 1 base from J, with 14 bases in between. CDR1 is LNHDA and CDR2 is SQIVND in the germline V gene (reference sequence). This CDR3 spans 14 amino acids. This CDR3 reads CASWYVRGTDTQYF. The CDR3 DNA reads as TGTGCCAGCTGGTACGTCCGGGGCACAGATACGCAGTATTTT.

This rearrangement joins TRBV10-3 to TRBJ1-2, with a tentative D call TRBD1 (6 bases). The CDR3 covers 12 residues. Germline assignment: CDR1 ENHRY and CDR2 SYGVKD. Trimming took off 3 bases at V and 6 bases at J, with 8 bases between the two ends. CDR3 loop: CAISEGGDGYTF. The CDR3 coding sequence is TGTGCCATCAGTGAAGGGGGGGATGGCTACACCTTC.

This clone was detected only a few times. In the same sample, other DNA sequences code for this CDR3. This rearrangement joins TRBV18 to TRBJ2-7, with TRBD2 matching 12 bases. There are 15 residues in the CDR3. J gave up 2 bases and V 3 bases, and 2 bases lay outside the gene matches. Per the germline V gene, CDR1 is KGHSH and CDR2 is LQKENI. This CDR3 reads CASSPRTSGAYEQYF. CDR3 nucleotide sequence: TGTGCCAGCTCACCCCGGACTAGCGGGGCCTACGAGCAGTACTTC.

This chain uses TRBV5-1 with TRBJ1-2, with D perhaps matching TRBD1 (5 bases). CDR3 size: 14 residues. From germline, CDR1 is SGHRS and CDR2 YFSETQ. V lost 0 bases, J lost 8 bases, and 14 bases lay in between. The chain's CDR3 is CASSLATGGSGYTF. The CDR3 nucleotides read TGCGCCAGCAGCTTGGCCACAGGAGGGAGCGGCTACACCTTC.

This chain links TRBV5-4 with TRBJ2-7; the D gene is possibly TRBD2 (7 bases). The germline CDR1 and CDR2 sequences are SGHNT and YYREEE (reference sequence). V was cut by 0 bases and J by 4 bases, with 14 bases left in between. CDR3 size: 15 residues. The CDR3, as DNA: TGTGCCAGCAGCTTGGGGGGGGGCCTCAGATACGAGCAGTACTTC. This encodes CASSLGGGLRYEQYF.

This chain uses TRBV5-1 with TRBJ2-3; no clear D. Germline V lookup: CDR1 SGHRS, CDR2 YFSETQ. Trimming took 4 bases from V and 3 from J, leaving 6 bases between them. This CDR3 comprises 12 residues. The CDR3 nucleotides read TGCGCCAGCAGCCCCTATACAGATACGCAGTATTTT. Its translation is CASSPYTDTQYF.

The chain uses TRBV9 and TRBJ1-2; 10 bases line up with TRBD1. This CDR3 region has 14 residues. Germline V gene sequence: CDR1 SGDLS, CDR2 YYNGEE. Trimming removed 3 bases from V and 3 bases from J; junction bases left unmatched: 2. The CDR3 is CASSADRGDYGYTF. The CDR3 bases are TGTGCCAGCAGCGCGGACAGGGGGGACTATGGCTACACCTTC.

V gene TRBV29-1 combines with J gene TRBJ1-1; the D is unclear. CDR3 length equals 12 residues. From germline, CDR1 is SQVTM and CDR2 ANQGSEA. Between the trimmed V and J ends, which lost 4 bases and 5 bases, there was a span of 11 bases. CDR3 DNA: TGCAGCGTTGCCCGCGGCAGTACTGAAGCTTTCTTT. This sequence encodes CSVARGSTEAFF.

The CDR3 region is CASSKRGRGETQYF. The CDR3 coding sequence is TGTGCCAGCAGTAAACGGGGGAGAGGAGAGACCCAGTACTTC. The chain joins TRBV6-5 to TRBJ2-5; a weak D match, TRBD2 (6 bases). Germline loops: CDR1 MNHEY, CDR2 SVGAGI. This CDR3 comprises 14 residues. V dropped 5 bases and J dropped 4 bases, with 14 bases sitting between them.

As for this clone: At the DNA level, this CDR3 is encoded by other sequences in the same sample as well. The rearrangement uses TRBV28 and TRBJ2-7; D may correspond to TRBD1 or TRBD2 (5 bases each). The ends were cut back, 6 bases at V and 2 bases at J, with 14 bases in the middle. The CDR3 sequence is 14 residues long. Germline CDR1 MDHEN, CDR2 SYDVKM. The CDR3 loop is CASSLVQGPYEQYF. For the CDR3, the DNA is TGTGCCAGCAGCTTAGTTCAGGGACCCTACGAGCAGTACTTC. The full variable domain, its missing parts supplied by reference TRBV28 and TRBJ2-7, is DVKVTQSSRYLVKRTGEKVFLECVQDMDHENMFWYRQDPGLGLRLIYFSYDVKMKEKGDIPEGYSVSREKKERFSLILESASTNQTSMYLCASSLVQGPYEQYFGPGTRLTVT.

The chain carries TRBV5-1 and TRBJ2-5; D perhaps matches TRBD2 (6 bases). Germline V gives CDR1 SGHRS, CDR2 YFSETQ. The V and J ends lost 2 bases and 2 bases respectively, with 10 bases between them. The CDR3 length is 14 residues. The DNA of the CDR3 is TGCGCCAGCAGCTTCAGTGGGGGGCAAGAGACCCAGTACTTC. It specifies CASSFSGGQETQYF.

The rearrangement uses TRBV18 and TRBJ1-5, with TRBD1 matching 7 bases. Germline CDR1 reads KGHSH; CDR2 reads LQKENI. The CDR3 is 14 residues long. V was pared by 6 bases and J by 8 bases, with 10 bases of the junction left unmatched. The CDR3 region is CASSLNRGREPQHF. In nucleotides, the CDR3 is TGTGCCAGCTCCCTCAACAGGGGCCGCGAGCCCCAGCATTTT.

This clone has a single count. This rearrangement joins TRBV5-1 to TRBJ2-4; TRBD2 matches 10 bases. CDR1 SGHRS and CDR2 YFSETQ come from the germline V gene. The ends lost 0 bases at V and 7 bases at J; junction bases unmatched: 10. CDR3 length: 17 amino acids. Here the CDR3 DNA reads TGCGCCAGCAGCTTGGGACTAGCGGGTGGAGGGTTGAACATTCAGTACTTC. As protein: CASSLGLAGGGLNIQYF.

The V call is TRBV12-2, the J call TRBJ1-1. TRBV12-2 is described as a pseudogene. This CDR3 is built from 13 residues. The CDR3 DNA reads as TGTGCAAGTCAGGGGAGCGTGAACACTGAAGCTTTCTTT. Amino acids: CASQGSVNTEAFF.

The chain employs TRBV6-6 and TRBJ2-5; D possibly corresponds to TRBD2 (7 bases). Trimming took off 5 bases at V and 4 bases at J, with 14 bases between the two ends. Germline V gives CDR1 MNHNY, CDR2 SVGAGI (reference sequence). The CDR3 length is 14 residues. CDR3 in amino acids: CASSPGGLGETQYF. CDR3 DNA: TGTGCCAGCAGTCCCGGGGGGCTGGGAGAGACCCAGTACTTC.

The chain uses TRBV7-9 and TRBJ1-2; 7 positions match TRBD1. The germline gives CDR1 SEHNR, CDR2 FQNEAQ (reference sequence). The CDR3 loop spans 13 amino acids. J gave up 4 bases and V 8 bases, and 7 bases lay outside the gene matches. DNA of the CDR3: TGTGCCAGCGAAGGGGACAGAGCCTATGGCTACACCTTC. Its protein product is CASEGDRAYGYTF.

The chain carries TRBV7-3 and TRBJ2-1; TRBD2 matches at 12 bases. V lost 2 bases to trimming and J lost 6 bases; unmatched junction nucleotides: 8. The CDR3 is 17 residues long. Germline CDR1 SGHTA, CDR2 FQGTGA. The CDR3 DNA follows: TGTGCCAGCAGCTTATCGACTAGCGGGAGTAAGGGCAATGAGCAGTTCTTC. Its translation is CASSLSTSGSKGNEQFF.

The rearrangement uses TRBV6-6 and TRBJ2-2; no clear D. The CDR3 is 13 residues long. Trimming stripped 0 bases from V and 6 bases from J, with 5 bases between. The germline V gene has CDR1 MNHNY and CDR2 SVGAGI (reference sequence). CDR3 coding DNA: TGTGCCAGCAGTTACTCGAGTCCCGGGGAGCTGTTTTTT. It is translated as CASSYSSPGELFF.